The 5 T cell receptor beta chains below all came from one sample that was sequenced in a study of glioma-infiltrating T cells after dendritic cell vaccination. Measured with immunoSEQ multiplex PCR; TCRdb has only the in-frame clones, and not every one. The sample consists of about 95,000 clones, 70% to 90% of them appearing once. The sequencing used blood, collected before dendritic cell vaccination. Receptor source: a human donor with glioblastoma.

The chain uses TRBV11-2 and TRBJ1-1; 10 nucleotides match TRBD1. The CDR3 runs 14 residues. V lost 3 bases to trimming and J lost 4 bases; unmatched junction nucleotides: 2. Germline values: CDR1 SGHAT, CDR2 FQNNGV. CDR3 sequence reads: CASSFGTGATEAFF. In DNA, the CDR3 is TGTGCCAGCAGCTTCGGGACAGGGGCCACTGAAGCTTTCTTT.

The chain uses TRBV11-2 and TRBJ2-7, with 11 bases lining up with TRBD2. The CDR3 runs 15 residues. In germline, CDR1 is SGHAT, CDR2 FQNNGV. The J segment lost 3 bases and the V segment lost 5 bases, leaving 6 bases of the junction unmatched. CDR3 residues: CASSLGLAALYEQYF. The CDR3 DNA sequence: TGTGCCAGCAGCCTGGGACTAGCGGCCCTCTACGAGCAGTACTTC.

CDR3 amino acids: CASSRPGGAADTQYF. The CDR3 bases are TGTGCCAGCAGCCGGCCGGGGGGGGCCGCGGATACGCAGTATTTT. This chain joins TRBV7-9 and TRBJ2-3, with 8 bases aligning to TRBD2. The CDR3 is made up of 15 amino acids. Germline CDR1 and CDR2: SEHNR and FQNEAQ (reference sequence). With V trimmed by 5 bases and J by 6 bases, 10 bases remained unmatched.

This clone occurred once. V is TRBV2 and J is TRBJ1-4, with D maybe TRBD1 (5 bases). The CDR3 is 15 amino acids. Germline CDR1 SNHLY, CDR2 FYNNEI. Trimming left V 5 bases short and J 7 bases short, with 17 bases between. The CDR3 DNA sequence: TGTGCCAGCAGTTGGGACGGAACAGCGGGTGAAAAACTGTTTTTT. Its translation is CASSWDGTAGEKLFF.

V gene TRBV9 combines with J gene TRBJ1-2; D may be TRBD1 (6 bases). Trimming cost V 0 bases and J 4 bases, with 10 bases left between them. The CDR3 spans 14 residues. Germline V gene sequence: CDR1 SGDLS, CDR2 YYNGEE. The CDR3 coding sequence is TGTGCCAGCAGCGTAGCTAGAGGGGGCTATGGCTACACCTTC. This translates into CASSVARGGYGYTF.